Sequencing of this T cell receptor beta chain was carried out in a study of long-term antiretroviral therapy in people with HIV. About the research overall: By about a decade, the earliest samples predate the 2015 immediate-ART recommendation.

The CDR3 consists of 14 residues. Germline V gene lookup returns CDR1 SQVTM and CDR2 ANQGSEA. Deletions cut 7 bases from V and 4 bases from J, with 19 bases between. The authors ran the immunoSEQ assay, v3.0, at survey level. Produced via immunoSEQ multiplex PCR; TCRdb's table is partial and in-frame only. The sample has 35,000 to 40,000 clones, 94% seen once. The specimen was unsorted PBMCs, collected 4.1 years after starting antiretroviral therapy. The TCR originated in a woman aged 50 to 60 with HIV. This chain connects TRBV29-1 to TRBJ1-1, with a tentative D call TRBD1 (6 bases). Written as DNA, the CDR3 is TGCAGCGCACGCCCCTCAGGGGCTGGCACTGAAGCTTTCTTT. Its translation: CSARPSGAGTEAFF. The entire variable domain, with the rest obtained from reference TRBV29-1 and TRBJ1-1, is as follows: SAVISQKPSRDICQRGTSLTIQCQVDSQVTMMFWYRQQPGQSLTLIATANQGSEATYESGFVIDKFPISRPNLTFSTLTVSNMSPEDSSIYLCSARPSGAGTEAFFGQGTRLTVV.